This passage covers 16 T cell receptor beta chains from one sample sequenced in a study of vaccination effects on CD4 cells after COVID-19. Their recognized antigens are unknown. Assay used: immunoSEQ multiplex PCR; TCRdb lists only in-frame clones, some missing. The sample contains 65,000 or so clones, less than 85% of which appear only once. Viral peptide pools were used in the ViraFEST assay to expand antigen-specific CD4+ T cells, and sequencing came afterward. Following a roughly eleven-day culture, CD4+ T cells were purified. Nobody among the vaccine recipients had prior SARS-CoV-2 infection (nucleocapsid antibodies were negative). The starting material was CD4+ T cells from PBMCs cultured with HCoV-NL63 spike peptides, obtained before COVID-19 vaccination. The source is a human donor who received a COVID-19 vaccine.

J is TRBJ1-1 and V is TRBV5-1; D is possibly TRBD1 (5 bases). CDR3 length: 15 residues. V dropped 2 bases and J dropped 6 bases, with 17 bases sitting between them. Germline V lookup: CDR1 SGHRS, CDR2 YFSETQ. Here the CDR3 DNA reads TGCGCCAGCAGCTTTCAGACGGCAGAAGGGGCTGAAGCTTTCTTT. Its protein product is CASSFQTAEGAEAFF.

V gene TRBV7-2 combines with J gene TRBJ2-1; D not certain. This CDR3 is 12 amino acids long. V was pared by 5 bases and J by 8 bases, with 10 bases between. CDR1 and CDR2 (germline): SGHTA, FQGNSA. The CDR3 coding sequence is TGTGCCAGCAGCCCGGGCGCCTATGAGCAGTTCTTC. It yields the protein CASSPGAYEQFF.

The CDR3 DNA follows: TGTGCCAGCAGCCAAGGCGCGGGGGATAAGACCCAGTACTTC. This codes for CASSQGAGDKTQYF. The chain has TRBV3-1 (or the pseudogene TRBV3-2) and TRBJ2-5; 7 positions agree with TRBD2. Germline V gene data show CDR1 as LGHDT and CDR2 as YNNKEL (reference sequence). The J segment lost 6 bases and the V segment lost 1 base, leaving 5 bases of the junction unmatched. There are 14 residues in the CDR3.

This clone was recorded once. The V call is TRBV13, the J call TRBJ1-2; 10 bases are a match to TRBD1. Germline V gene lookup returns CDR1 PRHDT and CDR2 FYEKMQ (reference sequence). The trim removed 5 bases at V and 3 bases at J, leaving 12 bases unmatched. This CDR3 contains 17 residues. The CDR3 nucleotides read TGTGCCAGCAGCCCGCCTGAGTTCGGGACAGGGGACTATGGCTACACCTTC. It codes for CASSPPEFGTGDYGYTF.

This chain uses TRBV5-8 with TRBJ2-6, with D possibly TRBD1 on 5 matching bases. The CDR3 is 15 residues long. Trimming removed 6 bases from V and 1 base from J, with 11 bases in between. CDR1 SGHTS and CDR2 YDEGEE come from the germline V gene. The CDR3 is CASTRQGSGANVLTF. The DNA for the CDR3 is TGTGCCAGCACCCGTCAGGGTTCTGGGGCCAACGTCCTGACTTTC.

The chain is built from TRBV29-1 and TRBJ2-2, with D perhaps matching TRBD1 (6 bases). Trimming shortened V by 6 bases and J by 5 bases, and 25 bases separated the two germline ends. The CDR3 sequence is 17 residues long. Looked up from germline, CDR1 is SQVTM and CDR2 is ANQGSEA. The CDR3, as DNA: TGCAGCGTCCGAAGCCTGAGGTCAGGGGAAGAGACCGGGGAGCTGTTTTTT. Residues: CSVRSLRSGEETGELFF.

The chain carries TRBV18 and TRBJ2-3; 14 bases fit TRBD2. CDR3 size: 19 residues. Trimming took 3 bases from V and 6 from J; bases not matched to a gene: 14. Germline CDR1 KGHSH, CDR2 LQKENI. The DNA for the CDR3 is TGTGCCAGCTCACCTTCGACTAGCGGGGGGGCCGAAATTTCGGATACGCAGTATTTT. It encodes CASSPSTSGGAEISDTQYF.

This clone was found a few times. The chain uses TRBV4-2 and TRBJ2-2, with 14 positions matching TRBD2. CDR1 LGHNA and CDR2 YNFKEQ come from the germline V gene. The CDR3 sequence is 18 residues long. Trimming at V came to 4 bases and at J to 0 bases, leaving 4 bases not matched to a gene. The CDR3 sequence: CASSRGLAGVTNTGELFF. The CDR3 coding sequence is TGTGCCAGCAGCCGGGGACTAGCGGGGGTTACGAACACCGGGGAGCTGTTTTTT.

This chain uses TRBV19 with TRBJ2-1; no clear D. Trimming took off 5 bases at V and 0 bases at J, with 20 bases between the two ends. This CDR3 is 18 amino acids long. Germline values: CDR1 LNHDA, CDR2 SQIVND (reference sequence). CDR3 DNA sequence: TGTGCCAGTAGTTCCGGTGGGATTTGGACGAGCTCCTACAATGAGCAGTTCTTC. This sequence encodes CASSSGGIWTSSYNEQFF.

A single count supports this clone. J is TRBJ2-3 and V is TRBV5-1, with D possibly TRBD1 on 5 matching bases. The CDR3 consists of 14 residues. Between the trimmed V and J ends, which lost 3 bases and 2 bases, there was a span of 10 bases. Germline values: CDR1 SGHRS, CDR2 YFSETQ. The CDR3 DNA sequence: TGCGCCAGCAGCTATCAGGGTCTCACAGATACGCAGTATTTT. This codes for CASSYQGLTDTQYF.

The chain has TRBV10-2 and TRBJ2-2; 7 nucleotides match TRBD1. The germline CDR1 and CDR2 sequences are WSHSY and SAAADI. This CDR3 is built from 15 residues. V shed 6 bases and J 0 bases; nucleotides not matched to a gene: 4. Here the CDR3 DNA reads TGCGCCAGCAGGACCGGGACAGCGAACACCGGGGAGCTGTTTTTT. Amino acids: CASRTGTANTGELFF.

This clone has a single count. This chain links TRBV27 with TRBJ1-3; D remains unclear. Germline V gene lookup returns CDR1 MNHEY and CDR2 SMNVEV (reference sequence). Trimming left V 4 bases short and J 2 bases short, with 6 bases between. The CDR3 spans 13 residues. The CDR3 loop reads CASSSRTGNTIYF. As DNA, the CDR3 is TGTGCCAGCAGTTCGAGGACTGGAAACACCATATATTTT.

This chain uses TRBV5-8 with TRBJ2-2; no reliable D call. Per germline, CDR1 SGHTS and CDR2 YDEGEE. The CDR3 length is 14 residues. The V gene lost 1 base and the J gene lost 6 bases, with 10 bases spanning the gap. CDR3 region: CASSLLWVAGELFF. In DNA form, the CDR3 reads TGTGCCAGCAGCTTGTTGTGGGTAGCCGGGGAGCTGTTTTTT.

The rearrangement links TRBV4-1 to TRBJ2-3; D is ambiguous. Trimming removed 6 bases at V and 0 bases at J, with 10 bases between. Germline-derived CDR1 and CDR2 are MGHRA and YSYEKL. The CDR3 has 14 residues. Written as DNA, the CDR3 is TGCGCCAGCAGGGGTCTTCCTAGCACAGATACGCAGTATTTT. Protein: CASRGLPSTDTQYF.

The chain couples TRBV15 to TRBJ1-6; D not certain. CDR1 LNHNV and CDR2 YYDKDF come from the germline V gene (reference sequence). This CDR3 spans 14 amino acids. The V gene lost 0 bases and the J gene lost 8 bases, with 8 bases spanning the gap. In nucleotides, the CDR3 is TGTGCCACCAGCAGAGATCTTGTGTATTCACCCCTCCACTTT. Its translation: CATSRDLVYSPLHF. The entire variable domain, with the rest obtained from reference TRBV15 and TRBJ1-6, is as follows: DAMVIQNPRYQVTQFGKPVTLSCSQTLNHNVMYWYQQKSSQAPKLLFHYYDKDFNNEADTPDNFQSRRPNTSFCFLDIRSPGLGDTAMYLCATSRDLVYSPLHFGNGTRLTVT.

The rearrangement joins TRBV6-5 to TRBJ1-2; D is unclear. CDR3 length: 12 residues. CDR1 is MNHEY and CDR2 is SVGAGI in the germline V gene. Between the trimmed V and J ends, which lost 6 bases and 5 bases, there was a span of 10 bases. The CDR3, as DNA: TGTGCCAGCAGACTAGAGCCGTATGGCTACACCTTC. Its translation: CASRLEPYGYTF.